This T cell receptor beta chain was profiled in a study of cytomegalovirus exposure and HLA in healthy donors. Worth noting for this clone: What it binds is not known.

Assay: immunoSEQ multiplex PCR; the TCRdb copy retains only in-frame clones and omits some. Of about 120,000 clones in the sample, around 85% were seen once. The germline CDR1 and CDR2 sequences are WSHSY and SAAADI. The germline V and J ends were trimmed by 4 bases and 6 bases, with 17 bases remaining between them. The CDR3 is 15 amino acids. Study-level points and caveats: Some TCR beta chains (about 170 of them) were listed as cytomegalovirus-associated. High sensitivity and specificity were reportedly achieved when the classifier diagnosed cytomegalovirus status.

Sequencing input: PBMCs. The rearrangement joins TRBV10-2 to TRBJ2-3, with a possible D match to TRBD2 (6 bases). The source of this sequence is a woman aged 25 to 39 in good health and CMV-seronegative. The CDR3 protein is CASSGAIGGHDTQYF. CDR3 DNA: TGCGCCAGCAGTGGGGCGATCGGGGGTCATGATACGCAGTATTTT.